This T cell receptor (beta chain) was sequenced during a study of blood T cell repertoires in COVID-19. Per the original data handling: Reference gene primer amplification in the assay estimated nucleated cell counts. Sequencing used immunoSEQ multiplex PCR; TCRdb keeps in-frame clones, though not all of them. From that table come the V and J calls and clone size; the DNA was used to work out D and trimming. The sample shows a few hundred thousand clones, about 90% of them seen only once. Participant ages covered about 18 to 89 years across about two dozen US areas. V was pared by 3 bases and J by 2 bases, with 9 bases of the junction left unmatched. There are 16 residues in the CDR3. Germline CDR1 LNHDA, CDR2 SQIVND (reference sequence).

This chain joins TRBV19 and TRBJ2-5; 7 nucleotides match TRBD2. This sequence was found in a middle-aged man in a cohort exposed to, infected with or recovered from COVID-19 (not recorded which). Material for sequencing was PBMCs or T cells enriched from blood (not recorded which). CDR3 in amino acids: CASSISYGTTQETQYF. In nucleotides, the CDR3 is TGTGCCAGTAGTATTAGCTACGGGACTACTCAAGAGACCCAGTACTTC.